The rows below give T cell receptor beta chains drawn from one sample of a study of shared clonotypes between healthy human individuals. Sequenced by immunoSEQ multiplex PCR; TCRdb stores in-frame clones only, minus some. Counted here are approximately 2.3 million clones, over 85% occurring once; the ten biggest clones make up roughly 0.36%. Sequencing used naive CD4+ T cells from PBMCs. Receptor source: a man aged 18 to 35 in good health. Some clones in this sample may be carry-over from other donors' samples. Both conserved end residues are part of each CDR3. Each record gives: V gene, CDR3 length, J gene, CDR3 protein.

TRBV19	14	TRBJ2-3	CASSIGSLPDTQYF
TRBV4-3	13	TRBJ2-3	CASSQGLADTQYF
TRBV6-5	15	TRBJ1-5	CASRLADNSNQPQHF
TRBV4-3	15	TRBJ2-6	CASSQGAAGANVLTF
TRBV29-1	15	TRBJ1-3	CSVSDGSSSGNTIYF
TRBV28	14	TRBJ2-3	CASSLTESPWTQYF
TRBV2	14	TRBJ2-7	CASSQGQGPYEQYF
TRBV7-6	13	TRBJ1-1	CASSLNSDSEAFF
TRBV9	15	TRBJ1-3	CASSTRPVSGNTIYF
TRBV29-1	12	TRBJ2-5	CSVTEYQETQYF
TRBV29-1	13	TRBJ1-1	CSVVEHANSEAFF
TRBV28	14	TRBJ2-7	CASSGREGHYEQYF
TRBV30	15	TRBJ2-3	CAWSEGLSVVDTQYF
TRBV7-2	15	TRBJ1-4	CASSLSGGRFGKLFF
TRBV28	14	TRBJ1-1	CASSLGGLNTEAFF
TRBV27	14	TRBJ1-1	CASSPRTGRTEAFF
TRBV27	17	TRBJ1-6	CASSLFYRQLYNSPLHF
TRBV7-6	15	TRBJ1-1	CASSLVAGGGPPAFF
TRBV2	11	TRBJ2-7	CASQRAYEQYF
TRBV27	17	TRBJ2-7	CASSSWDWYGEGYEQYF
TRBV9	16	TRBJ2-1	CASSLGLAGGLYEQFF
TRBV10-3	15	TRBJ2-7	CATLLEASASYEQYF
TRBV5-1	14	TRBJ2-3	CASSSMTSGDTQYF
TRBV14	16	TRBJ1-2	CASSQDAAHRDYGYTF
TRBV10-3	14	TRBJ2-7	CAISLDRASYEQYF
TRBV5-4	14	TRBJ2-4	CASSLGGFKNIQYF
TRBV7-9	16	TRBJ2-3	CASSSGLAGATDTQYF
TRBV4-1	14	TRBJ1-2	CASSPTGSNYGYTF
TRBV4-3	16	TRBJ2-3	CASSQGPGLASDTQYF
TRBV6-6	16	TRBJ2-1	CASNPRGTSSYNEQFF
TRBV29-1	16	TRBJ2-5	CSVGGTPSIDQETQYF
TRBV6-6	15	TRBJ1-2	CASSLGGMNHYGYTF
TRBV5-4	16	TRBJ2-3	CASSPPTQPTADTQYF
TRBV30	13	TRBJ1-1	CAWKGQTNTEAFF
TRBV5-1	14	TRBJ1-3	CASSLANSGNTIYF
TRBV7-9	18	TRBJ2-5	CASSPRLPGLAEQETQYF
TRBV9	18	TRBJ2-2	CASSALGLAGETTGELFF
TRBV28	19	TRBJ1-3	CASSSLSGTGPYSGNTIYF
TRBV5-1	16	TRBJ2-5	CASSLAPAPFQETQYF
TRBV18	12	TRBJ2-7	CASSPSSHEQYF
TRBV25-1	15	TRBJ1-4	CASSGQPATNEKLFF
TRBV7-9	14	TRBJ2-5	CASSLAGDSETQYF
TRBV19	15	TRBJ1-2	CASSGAWDRAEGYTF
TRBV10-3	14	TRBJ1-4	CAISERGGNEKLFF
TRBV6-6	14	TRBJ2-7	CASSLTGTLYEQYF
TRBV30	12	TRBJ2-7	CAWRGSSYEQYF
TRBV7-2	14	TRBJ2-7	CASSFGPLAYEQYF
TRBV6-5	14	TRBJ2-5	CASSRAGGTETQYF
TRBV27	16	TRBJ2-6	CASSLEGAEGANVLTF
TRBV6-6	15	TRBJ2-3	CASVPGLSGTDTQYF
TRBV11-2	14	TRBJ2-3	CASSPGPFTDTQYF
TRBV5-1	15	TRBJ2-2	CASSSFQGVTGELFF
TRBV18	13	TRBJ2-1	CASSPGGGDEQFF
TRBV7-2	16	TRBJ2-7	CASSITGLAANYEQYF